The clone carrying this TCR beta chain was observed at least ten times. The antigen is not known. The library came from three nested PCR rounds adapted from ARM-PCR protocols. TCRdb recomputed calls from the multiplex PCR reads with MiXCR, one row per CDR3 protein. The table has under 100,000 distinct CDR3 sequences, less than 75% seen once. The entry originates in a study of tumor and adjacent non-tumor tissue in lung cancer. Overall study findings and caveats: Top 100 clones took a larger repertoire share in normal lung.

This sample's RNA came from whole unsorted tissue. Between August and November 2014, newly diagnosed, chemotherapy-naive lung cancer patients underwent thoracic surgery in China. The CDR3 is 13 amino acids. V shed 6 bases, J shed 3 bases, and the junction held 4 bases outside the gene matches. CDR1 is MDHEN and CDR2 is SYDVKM in the germline V gene. The sample consisted of lung tumor tissue. This sequence originates from a woman aged 65 to 85 with non-small cell lung cancer. The J gene is TRBJ2-7, the V gene TRBV28; 8 nucleotides agree with TRBD1. The CDR3 nucleotides are TGTGCCAGCAGACAGGGGGGAGTCTACGAGCAGTACTTC. Protein: CASRQGGVYEQYF.